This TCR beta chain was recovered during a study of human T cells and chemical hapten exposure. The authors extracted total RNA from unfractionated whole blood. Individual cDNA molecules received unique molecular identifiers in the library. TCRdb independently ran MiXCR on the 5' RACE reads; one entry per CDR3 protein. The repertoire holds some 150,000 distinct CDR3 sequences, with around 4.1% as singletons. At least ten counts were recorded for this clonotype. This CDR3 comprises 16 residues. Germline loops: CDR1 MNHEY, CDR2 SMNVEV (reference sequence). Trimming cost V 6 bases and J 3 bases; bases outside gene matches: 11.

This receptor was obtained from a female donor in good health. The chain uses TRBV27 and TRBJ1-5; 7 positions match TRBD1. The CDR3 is CASSSRTGGFNQPQHF. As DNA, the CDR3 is TGTGCCAGCAGCTCCAGGACAGGTGGATTCAATCAGCCCCAGCATTTT.